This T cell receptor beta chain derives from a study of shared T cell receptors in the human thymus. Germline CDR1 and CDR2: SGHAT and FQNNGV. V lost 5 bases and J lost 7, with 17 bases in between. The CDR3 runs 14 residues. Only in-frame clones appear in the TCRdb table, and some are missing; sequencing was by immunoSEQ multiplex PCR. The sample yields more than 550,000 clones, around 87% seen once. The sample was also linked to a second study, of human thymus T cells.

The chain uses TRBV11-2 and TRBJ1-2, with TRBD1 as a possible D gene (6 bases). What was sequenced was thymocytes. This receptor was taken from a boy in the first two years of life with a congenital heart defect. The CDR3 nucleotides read TGTGCCAGCAGCGCTGCCGGGACAATTACTGGCTACACCTTC. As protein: CASSAAGTITGYTF.